The clone carrying this T cell receptor beta chain was detected only a few times. No antigen is known for it. Trimming shortened V by 5 bases and J by 5 bases, and 19 bases separated the two germline ends. The germline gives CDR1 SGHAT, CDR2 FQNNGV. CDR3 length equals 15 residues. These data originate in a study of cytomegalovirus exposure and HLA in healthy donors. General study results and limits: In a later analysis, donors in an Asian-associated ancestry cluster reportedly had fewer N-insertions in productive TCRs than the cohort mean.

60 Vbeta and 13 Jbeta primers were used in PCR. This table comes from immunoSEQ multiplex PCR, and its TCRdb copy is limited to in-frame clones, with some not included. The sample has about 120,000 clones, 60% to 85% seen once. Sequenced sample: PBMCs. This sequence joins TRBV11-2 and TRBJ2-7, with a possible D match to TRBD2 (5 bases). The clonotype was recovered from a woman in her thirties in good health and CMV-seropositive. CDR3 region: CASSPLDAPRNEQYF. The CDR3 DNA reads as TGTGCCAGCAGCCCACTAGATGCCCCGAGGAACGAGCAGTACTTC.